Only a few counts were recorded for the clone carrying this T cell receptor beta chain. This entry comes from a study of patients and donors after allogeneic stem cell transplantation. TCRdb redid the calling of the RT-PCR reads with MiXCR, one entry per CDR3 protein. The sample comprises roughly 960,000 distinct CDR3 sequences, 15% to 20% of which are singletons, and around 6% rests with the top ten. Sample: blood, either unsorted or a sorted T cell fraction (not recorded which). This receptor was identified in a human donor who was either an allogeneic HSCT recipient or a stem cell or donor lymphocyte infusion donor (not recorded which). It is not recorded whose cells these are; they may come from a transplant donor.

CDR3 coding DNA: TGTGCCAGCGGGACCGGGACTAGCTACAATGAGCAGTTCTTC. This sequence encodes CASGTGTSYNEQFF. The chain employs TRBV27 and TRBJ2-1; 8 bases match TRBD2. The CDR3 is 14 residues long. The V and J ends lost 8 bases and 3 bases, in that order; junction bases with no gene match: 6. CDR1 and CDR2 from the germline V gene are MNHEY and SMNVEV (reference sequence).